The rows below give T cell receptor beta chains drawn from one sample of a study of shared clonotypes between healthy human individuals. Produced via immunoSEQ multiplex PCR; TCRdb's table is partial and in-frame only. Found here are about 2.2 million clones, just over 90% of them singletons; the top ten hold more than 1.5%. The sample consisted of naive CD8+ T cells from PBMCs. The source is a man aged 18 to 30 in good health. Some clones in this sample may be carry-over from other donors' samples. CDR3s include the opening cysteine and the closing phenylalanine or tryptophan. D genes are given only for firm matches. Clone size is not always given. Where it is, it says once, few, many or a class for expanded clones.

cdr3_aa	cdr3_nt	d_call	clone_size	v_call	j_call
CATSLGGTDTQYF	TGTGCCACCAGCTTAGGCGGCACAGATACGCAGTATTTT	.	.	TRBV10-3	TRBJ2-3
CATSHRGGTDTQYF	TGTGCCACCAGCCACCGGGGGGGCACAGATACGCAGTATTTT	TRBD2	.	TRBV15	TRBJ2-3
CASSLSQAPSEQYF	TGTGCCAGCAGTTTATCCCAGGCCCCCTCCGAGCAGTACTTC	.	.	TRBV27	TRBJ2-7
CASSLDWAVLYGYTF	TGTGCCAGCAGCTTAGATTGGGCGGTACTCTATGGCTACACCTTC	.	.	TRBV7-2	TRBJ1-2
CASSSHPGAQHF	TGTGCCAGCAGCTCTCACCCTGGGGCCCAGCATTTT	.	.	TRBV7-9	TRBJ1-5
CASSLMRNTGELFF	TGTGCCAGCAGTTTAATGAGGAATACCGGGGAGCTGTTTTTT	.	.	TRBV27	TRBJ2-2
CASSLWGGGGYTF	TGTGCCAGCAGTTTGTGGGGGGGTGGTGGCTACACCTTC	.	.	TRBV27	TRBJ1-2
CASSQGQTTSYEQYF	TGCGCCAGCAGCCAAGGACAGACAACCTCCTACGAGCAGTACTTC	.	.	TRBV4-3	TRBJ2-7
CASSQERGSTDTQYF	TGCGCCAGCAGCCAAGAGAGGGGTTCGACAGATACGCAGTATTTT	.	.	TRBV4-1	TRBJ2-3
CAWSWTASNEKLFF	TGTGCCTGGAGTTGGACAGCTTCTAATGAAAAACTGTTTTTT	.	.	TRBV30	TRBJ1-4
CAISGPPDTLQETQYF	TGTGCCATCAGTGGCCCCCCAGATACCCTACAAGAGACCCAGTACTTC	.	.	TRBV10-3	TRBJ2-5
CASSKASRDRVDSLRYEQYF	TGTGCCAGCAGCAAAGCGTCTCGGGACAGGGTCGACTCCCTACGCTACGAGCAGTACTTC	.	.	TRBV21-1	TRBJ2-7
CASSLEGNEQYF	TGTGCCAGCAGCTTAGAGGGTAACGAGCAGTACTTC	.	.	TRBV11-2	TRBJ2-7
CASTPDVTGNTIYF	TGCGCCAGCACCCCGGACGTAACTGGAAACACCATATATTTT	.	.	TRBV5-1	TRBJ1-3
CASGQGRTDTQYF	TGTGCCAGCGGACAGGGTAGAACAGATACGCAGTATTTT	TRBD1	.	TRBV25-1	TRBJ2-3
CASTLAIQETQYF	TGTGCCAGCACCTTAGCGATACAAGAGACCCAGTACTTC	.	.	TRBV28	TRBJ2-5
CASSPTSYEQYF	TGTGCCAGCAGCCCCACCTCCTACGAGCAGTACTTC	.	.	TRBV7-9	TRBJ2-7
CASSQGRGRTSVAFF	TGCGCCAGCAGCCAAGGTCGCGGCAGAACTTCAGTTGCTTTCTTT	.	few	TRBV4-1	TRBJ1-1
CASSQPQEGNTEAFF	TGTGCCAGCAGTCAACCCCAAGAGGGGAACACTGAAGCTTTCTTT	.	.	TRBV28	TRBJ1-1
CASSLASRASGSGYEQYF	TGTGCCAGCAGCTTAGCTTCTCGAGCTAGCGGGAGTGGGTACGAGCAGTACTTC	TRBD2	.	TRBV7-8	TRBJ2-7
CASSWGQGAYEQYF	TGCGCCAGCAGCTGGGGACAGGGGGCCTACGAGCAGTACTTC	TRBD1	.	TRBV5-1	TRBJ2-7
CAGANGLASNTGELFF	TGTGCCGGCGCTAATGGCCTGGCATCGAACACCGGGGAGCTGTTTTTT	.	.	TRBV11-2	TRBJ2-2
CASRNRDELNLAGGQYF	TGTGCCAGCAGGAACCGGGACGAACTTAACCTAGCGGGAGGGCAGTACTTC	TRBD2	.	TRBV28	TRBJ2-7
CATESWDPYYEQYF	TGTGCCACCGAATCCTGGGACCCCTATTACGAGCAGTACTTC	.	.	TRBV27	TRBJ2-7